This T cell receptor beta chain was captured by sequencing in a study of blood T cells in healthy people across ages. Study outcomes and limitations: Because sorting was not performed, PBMCs prevented conclusive naive versus antigen-experienced comparison.

A J-beta primer mix and a sample-barcoded 5' primer were used in a second PCR of about 7 to 12 cycles. Using its own MiXCR run on the 5' RACE reads, TCRdb lists one record per CDR3 protein. The sample lists under 800,000 distinct CDR3 sequences; about 40% were seen once. Turning to this clonotype: Its target is not known.

Individuals who donated were healthy Caucasians from Russia aged about 6 to 100. The sequence came from a woman aged 55-70 years in good health. Sequencing was performed on blood.

In DNA, the CDR3 is TGTGCCAGCAGACTTAGTTCGGGACACGAGCAGTACTTC. Translation: CASRLSSGHEQYF. The V call is TRBV7-9, the J call TRBJ2-7; D tentatively reads TRBD1 or TRBD2 (5 bases each). The CDR3 spans 13 residues. From germline, CDR1 is SEHNR and CDR2 FQNEAQ (reference sequence). V shed 6 bases and J shed 5 bases, with 14 bases lying between them. Combining the CDR3 with reference TRBV7-9 and TRBJ2-7 gives the whole variable domain DTGVSQNPRHKITKRGQNVTFRCDPISEHNRLYWYRQTLGQGPEFLTYFQNEAQLEKSRLLSDRFSAERPKGSFSTLEIQRTEQGDSAMYLCASRLSSGHEQYFGPGTRLTVT.